This TCR beta chain was sequenced for a study of blood T cell repertoires in COVID-19. Study context: COVID-19 samples collected from the United States, Italy and Spain covered acute and convalescent phases. PBMCs, B-cell-depleted T cells, or T cells provided the cDNA or gDNA that made up the material.

Repertoires were generated with immunoSEQ multiplex PCR, while TCRdb's copy carries only in-frame clones and drops some. Of hundreds of thousands of clones listed, approximately 85% are singletons. This CDR3 has 14 residues. Trimming pared 1 base from V and 8 bases from J, leaving 14 bases between. In terms of age and location, participants ranged from roughly 18 to 90 years and lived in roughly 22 US areas. This chain connects TRBV23-1 to TRBJ1-2; weak D call: TRBD1 (5 bases). Being an ORF, TRBV23-1 has a function that is uncertain. The receptor was isolated from a woman in her thirties or forties with acute COVID-19. Sample: PBMCs or T cells enriched from blood (not recorded which). The CDR3 protein is CASSQWGGGKGYTF. CDR3 sequence (DNA): TGCGCCAGCAGTCAATGGGGGGGAGGGAAAGGCTACACCTTC.